The 29 T cell receptor beta chains below were found in one sample sequenced in a study of blood T cell repertoires in COVID-19. The table came from immunoSEQ multiplex PCR; TCRdb's copy has only in-frame clones and leaves some out. Of more than 400,000 clones in the sample, roughly 88% were seen once. Source material: peripheral blood. Receptor source: a human donor in a cohort sampled during active COVID-19.

The chain employs TRBV29-1 and TRBJ2-7, with D perhaps TRBD2 (6 bases). The CDR3 consists of 13 residues. Per the germline V gene, CDR1 is SQVTM and CDR2 is ANQGSEA. V lost 8 bases and J 1 base, leaving 15 bases between the germline ends. CDR3 in amino acids: CSITLGGSYEQYF. CDR3 sequence (DNA): TGCAGCATTACGCTCGGAGGGTCCTACGAGCAGTACTTC.

The rearrangement uses TRBV3-1 (or the pseudogene TRBV3-2) and TRBJ2-2, with 7 positions matching TRBD2. V lost 1 base, J lost 4 bases, and 6 bases stayed unmatched. This CDR3 spans 16 amino acids. CDR1 LGHDT and CDR2 YNNKEL come from the germline V gene (reference sequence). DNA of the CDR3: TGTGCCAGCAGCCAAGTCCGCGGGAGAGGCACCGGGGAGCTGTTTTTT. Translated: CASSQVRGRGTGELFF.

This chain uses TRBV5-1 with TRBJ2-3; D uncertain. CDR1 and CDR2 from the germline V gene are SGHRS and YFSETQ. The germline V and J ends were trimmed by 2 bases and 1 base, with 14 bases remaining between them. This CDR3 has 16 amino acids. The CDR3 DNA reads as TGCGCCAGCAGCTTTTTTAGAGGCGACGGCACAGATACGCAGTATTTT. This translates into CASSFFRGDGTDTQYF.

This chain uses TRBV5-6 with TRBJ1-4; 9 nucleotides match TRBD1. The junction had 8 bases not matched to a gene; V was cut back by 4 bases and J by 7 bases. Germline values: CDR1 SGHDT, CDR2 YYEEEE. CDR3 length equals 15 residues. In nucleotides, the CDR3 is TGTGCCAGCAGCCCGGGGACAGGGCTAGGTGAAAAACTGTTTTTT. Its translation: CASSPGTGLGEKLFF.

The CDR3 region is CASSLAPGRGSYEQYF. CDR3 nucleotides: TGTGCCAGCAGCTTGGCCCCCGGGAGGGGGTCCTACGAGCAGTACTTC. The chain carries TRBV5-6 and TRBJ2-7; 8 bases agree with TRBD2. Trimming cost V 0 bases and J 1 base; bases outside gene matches: 6. This CDR3 contains 16 residues. The germline V gene encodes CDR1 SGHDT and CDR2 YYEEEE.

This chain connects TRBV3-1 (or the pseudogene TRBV3-2) to TRBJ2-1; TRBD1 might be the D (5 bases). V lost 6 bases and J lost 9, with 15 bases in between. The CDR3 extends over 13 amino acids. The germline V gene encodes CDR1 LGHDT and CDR2 YNNKEL (reference sequence). CDR3 amino acids: CASSLSRAREQFF. The CDR3 nucleotides read TGTGCCAGCAGTTTGTCCAGGGCCCGTGAGCAGTTCTTC.

The chain employs TRBV9 and TRBJ1-4; 7 bases agree with TRBD1. Germline-derived CDR1 and CDR2 are SGDLS and YYNGEE. The CDR3 sequence is 14 residues long. With 3 bases clipped from V and 5 bases from J, the junction kept 4 bases outside the gene matches. The CDR3 nucleotides are TGTGCCAGCAGCGGGGACAGATTCAATGAAAAACTGTTTTTT. This gives the protein CASSGDRFNEKLFF.

This sequence joins TRBV7-3 and TRBJ2-2; 12 nucleotides align to TRBD2. Per the germline V gene, CDR1 is SGHTA and CDR2 is FQGTGA. CDR3 length equals 15 residues. Losses at the gene ends were 5 bases for V and 5 bases for J; bases not matched to a gene: 3. The CDR3 reads CASSQGLAGTGELFF. The CDR3 DNA reads TGTGCCAGCAGCCAAGGACTAGCGGGAACCGGGGAGCTGTTTTTT.

The chain recombines TRBV7-2 with TRBJ2-1, with 10 bases lining up with TRBD2. The trim removed 5 bases at V and 6 bases at J, leaving 7 bases unmatched. CDR1 and CDR2 (germline): SGHTA, FQGNSA. The CDR3 contains 15 residues. CDR3 protein: CASSVTSGTINEQFF. CDR3 DNA sequence: TGTGCCAGCAGCGTAACTAGCGGGACTATCAATGAGCAGTTCTTC.

This clone was recorded only once. The J gene is TRBJ2-7, the V gene TRBV15; weak D call: TRBD1 (6 bases). The germline CDR1 and CDR2 sequences are LNHNV and YYDKDF (reference sequence). V lost 3 bases and J 5 bases, leaving 14 bases between the germline ends. The CDR3 consists of 14 residues. Written as DNA, the CDR3 is TGTGCCACCAGCAGCAGGGGTATGTGGGACGAGCAGTACTTC. This codes for CATSSRGMWDEQYF.

J is TRBJ2-4 and V is TRBV6-6; TRBD2 matches 9 bases. V lost 10 bases and J lost 8; bases outside the gene matches: 6. This CDR3 has 12 amino acids. Germline values: CDR1 MNHNY, CDR2 SVGAGI (reference sequence). CDR3 sequence (DNA): TGTGCCACCGTAGCGGGAGAGGACATTCAGTACTTC. It specifies CATVAGEDIQYF.

The rearrangement uses TRBV2 and TRBJ1-2, with a tentative D call TRBD1 (6 bases). Per germline, CDR1 SNHLY and CDR2 FYNNEI. This CDR3 is built from 15 residues. Trimming took off 4 bases at V and 9 bases at J, with 21 bases between the two ends. CDR3 region: CASSGRQGQFRSYTF. CDR3 nucleotides: TGTGCCAGCAGTGGGCGCCAAGGACAGTTTAGGAGCTACACCTTC.

V and J are TRBV28 and TRBJ2-6, with D perhaps TRBD2 (6 bases). CDR1 MDHEN and CDR2 SYDVKM come from the germline V gene. This CDR3 spans 17 amino acids. V was pared by 5 bases and J by 0 bases, with 14 bases between. This chain's CDR3 is CASSRDLLSSGANVLTF. CDR3 nucleotide sequence: TGTGCCAGCAGTCGGGACTTACTCAGCTCTGGGGCCAACGTCCTGACTTTC.

This clone has a single count. The V and J genes are TRBV5-1 and TRBJ2-1, with D uncertain. The CDR3 is 14 amino acids. The V end was cut by 8 bases, the J end by 0 bases, with 12 bases between. Germline values: CDR1 SGHRS, CDR2 YFSETQ. DNA of the CDR3: TGCGCCAGAATGCCCCTGAGCTCCTACAATGAGCAGTTCTTC. This codes for CARMPLSSYNEQFF.

The genes are TRBV5-1 and TRBJ2-3; TRBD1 agrees at 7 bases. Germline V CDR1 and CDR2: SGHRS, YFSETQ. CDR3 length equals 13 residues. After removal of 5 bases from V and 5 bases from J, the junction contained 5 bases not matched to a gene. The CDR3 region has the DNA TGCGCCAGCAGGCCTCGGGACAGAGATACGCAGTATTTT. This sequence encodes CASRPRDRDTQYF. Combining the CDR3 with reference TRBV5-1 and TRBJ2-3 gives the whole variable domain KAGVTQTPRYLIKTRGQQVTLSCSPISGHRSVSWYQQTPGQGLQFLFEYFSETQRNKGNFPGRFSGRQFSNSRSEMNVSTLELGDSALYLCASRPRDRDTQYFGPGTRLTVL.

CDR3 region: CASSYSPTEQSYEQYF. The CDR3, as DNA: TGTGCCAGCAGTTACTCACCCACCGAACAATCCTACGAGCAGTACTTC. The chain joins TRBV6-5 to TRBJ2-7, with D unclear. Trimming cost V 0 bases and J 1 base, with 13 bases left between them. CDR3 length equals 16 residues. From germline, CDR1 is MNHEY and CDR2 SVGAGI.

The rearrangement uses TRBV19 and TRBJ2-1; TRBD1 agrees at 11 bases. This CDR3 is 16 amino acids long. V lost 8 bases to trimming and J lost 3 bases; unmatched junction nucleotides: 9. Germline CDR1 reads LNHDA; CDR2 reads SQIVND (reference sequence). This CDR3 reads CASLLGGTGGYNEQFF. For the CDR3, the DNA is TGTGCCAGTCTCCTTGGGGGGACAGGGGGCTACAATGAGCAGTTCTTC. Complete variable domain (other parts from reference TRBV19 and TRBJ2-1): DGGITQSPKYLFRKEGQNVTLSCEQNLNHDAMYWYRQDPGQGLRLIYYSQIVNDFQKGDIAEGYSVSREKKESFPLTVTSAQKNPTAFYLCASLLGGTGGYNEQFFGPGTRLTVL.

The chain employs TRBV6-6 and TRBJ2-7; 7 bases map to TRBD1. J lost 0 bases, V lost 5 bases, and 16 bases had no gene match. This CDR3 is 18 amino acids long. The V gene's germline CDR1 is MNHNY and CDR2 SVGAGI (reference sequence). CDR3 sequence (DNA): TGTGCCAGCAGTCCGGATGTAATGGGACAGATTTACTCCTACGAGCAGTACTTC. Protein product: CASSPDVMGQIYSYEQYF.

This clone was observed a few times. The rearrangement links TRBV6-5 to TRBJ1-5; 9 nucleotides align to TRBD1. From germline, CDR1 is MNHEY and CDR2 SVGAGI. This CDR3 region has 14 residues. V shed 6 bases, J shed 5 bases, and the junction held 5 bases outside the gene matches. CDR3 protein: CASSRGQGYQPQHF. The CDR3 region has the DNA TGTGCCAGCAGCCGGGGACAGGGTTATCAGCCCCAGCATTTT.

The chain couples TRBV9 to TRBJ2-2; 9 bases align to TRBD2. Germline values: CDR1 SGDLS, CDR2 YYNGEE. V trimming: 0 bases; J trimming: 0 bases; junction bases outside the gene matches: 6. The CDR3 covers 18 residues. The DNA of the CDR3 is TGTGCCAGCAGCGTAGTGGGTAGCGGGAGAGCGAACACCGGGGAGCTGTTTTTT. Translation gives CASSVVGSGRANTGELFF.

A single count supports this clone. This rearrangement joins TRBV20-1 to TRBJ2-5, with 11 bases identical to TRBD2. V trimming: 3 bases; J trimming: 6 bases; junction bases outside the gene matches: 15. The germline V gene has CDR1 DFQATT and CDR2 SNEGSKA (reference sequence). This CDR3 spans 17 amino acids. CDR3 sequence (DNA): TGCAGTGCTAGTCCCCTGACTAGCGGGATTGGGGATCAGACCCAGTACTTC. Protein product: CSASPLTSGIGDQTQYF.

V usage is TRBV4-1 and J usage is TRBJ2-4; the match to TRBD2 covers 7 bases. Trimming removed 0 bases from V and 0 bases from J; junction bases left unmatched: 5. Germline-derived CDR1 and CDR2 are MGHRA and YSYEKL. The CDR3 spans 17 residues. CDR3 region: CASSQERAGLAKNIQYF. The CDR3 DNA reads TGCGCCAGCAGCCAAGAGAGAGCGGGGCTAGCCAAAAACATTCAGTACTTC.

This chain's CDR3 is CATAASGLAKNIQYF. The CDR3 DNA follows: TGTGCCACCGCAGCCAGCGGTCTAGCCAAAAACATTCAGTACTTC. The V call is TRBV19, the J call TRBJ2-4; D is possibly TRBD2 (5 bases). The germline CDR1 and CDR2 sequences are LNHDA and SQIVND (reference sequence). Between the trimmed V and J ends, which lost 10 bases and 0 bases, there was a span of 16 bases. The CDR3 is 15 residues long.

The chain employs TRBV24-1 and TRBJ2-7; 9 bases are shared with TRBD1. Trimming took 5 bases from V and 4 from J; bases not matched to a gene: 8. This CDR3 contains 15 residues. Germline-derived CDR1 and CDR2 are KGHDR and SFDVKD. CDR3 in amino acids: CATSAGGTGRYEQYF. The CDR3 bases are TGTGCCACCAGTGCCGGAGGGACAGGGAGGTACGAGCAGTACTTC.

The rearrangement joins TRBV3-1 (or the pseudogene TRBV3-2) to TRBJ1-4, with 9 nucleotides matching TRBD1. The germline CDR1 and CDR2 sequences are LGHDT and YNNKEL (reference sequence). The CDR3 covers 13 residues. V shed 8 bases, J shed 7 bases, and the junction held 5 bases outside the gene matches. The CDR3 loop reads CASLGQGSEKLFF. For the CDR3, the DNA is TGTGCCAGCCTAGGACAGGGGAGTGAAAAACTGTTTTTT.

This chain connects TRBV28 to TRBJ1-1; TRBD1 agrees at 11 bases. Trimming at V came to 6 bases and at J to 0 bases, leaving 6 bases not matched to a gene. This CDR3 comprises 16 residues. Germline loops: CDR1 MDHEN, CDR2 SYDVKM. For the CDR3, the DNA is TGTGCCAGCAGAACATGGACAGGGGGCGTGAACACTGAAGCTTTCTTT. This encodes CASRTWTGGVNTEAFF.

CDR3 nucleotides: TGTGCCAGCAGGTCGTCGGCCGGAGGAAACACTGAAGCTTTCTTT. Encoded protein: CASRSSAGGNTEAFF. The rearrangement joins TRBV27 to TRBJ1-1; D unresolved. The germline CDR1 and CDR2 sequences are MNHEY and SMNVEV (reference sequence). V lost 6 bases and J lost 2, with 16 bases in between. The CDR3 extends over 15 amino acids.

The chain uses TRBV19 and TRBJ2-1, with TRBD1 identical over 9 bases. The CDR3 has 19 residues. Germline V gene data show CDR1 as LNHDA and CDR2 as SQIVND (reference sequence). The trim removed 5 bases at V and 6 bases at J, leaving 20 bases unmatched. CDR3: CASSSGTGLTGARVNEQFF. The CDR3 DNA reads as TGTGCCAGTAGTTCTGGGACAGGGTTGACCGGCGCTAGAGTCAATGAGCAGTTCTTC.

V gene TRBV27 combines with J gene TRBJ1-1; TRBD1 agrees at 8 bases. CDR1 and CDR2 from the germline V gene are MNHEY and SMNVEV (reference sequence). The CDR3 runs to 15 residues. With 4 bases clipped from V and 1 base from J, the junction kept 5 bases outside the gene matches. DNA for the CDR3: TGTGCCAGCAGTTCTCCCGGGACAGGGAACACTGAAGCTTTCTTT. Amino acid sequence: CASSSPGTGNTEAFF.